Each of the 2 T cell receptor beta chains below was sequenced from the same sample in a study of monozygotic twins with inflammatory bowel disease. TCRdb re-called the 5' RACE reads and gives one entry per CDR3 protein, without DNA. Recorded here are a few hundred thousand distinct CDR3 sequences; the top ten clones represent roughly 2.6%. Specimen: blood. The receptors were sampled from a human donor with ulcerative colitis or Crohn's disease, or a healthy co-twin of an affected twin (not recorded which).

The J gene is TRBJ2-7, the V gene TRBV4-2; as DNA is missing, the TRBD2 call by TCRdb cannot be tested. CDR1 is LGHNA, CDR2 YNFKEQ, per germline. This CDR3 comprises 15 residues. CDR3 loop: CASSPHWRGLDEQYF.

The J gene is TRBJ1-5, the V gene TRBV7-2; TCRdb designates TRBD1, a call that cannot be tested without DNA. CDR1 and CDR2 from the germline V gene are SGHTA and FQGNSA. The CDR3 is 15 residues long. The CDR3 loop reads CASSRQGSSNQPQHF.